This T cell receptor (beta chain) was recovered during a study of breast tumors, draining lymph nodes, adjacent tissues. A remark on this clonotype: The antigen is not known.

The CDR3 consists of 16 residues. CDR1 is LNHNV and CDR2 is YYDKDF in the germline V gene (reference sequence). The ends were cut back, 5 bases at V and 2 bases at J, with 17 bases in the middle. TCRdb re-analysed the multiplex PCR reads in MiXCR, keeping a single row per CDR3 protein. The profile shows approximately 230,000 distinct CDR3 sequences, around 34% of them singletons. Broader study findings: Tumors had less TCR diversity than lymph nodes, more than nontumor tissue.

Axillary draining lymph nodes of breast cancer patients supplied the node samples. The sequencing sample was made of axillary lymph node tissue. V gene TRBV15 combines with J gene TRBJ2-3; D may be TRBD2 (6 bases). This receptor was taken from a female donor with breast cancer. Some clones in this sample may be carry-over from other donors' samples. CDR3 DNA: TGTGCCACCAGCGGAGGGAGGTCTGGAAACACAGATACGCAGTATTTT. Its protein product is CATSGGRSGNTDTQYF.